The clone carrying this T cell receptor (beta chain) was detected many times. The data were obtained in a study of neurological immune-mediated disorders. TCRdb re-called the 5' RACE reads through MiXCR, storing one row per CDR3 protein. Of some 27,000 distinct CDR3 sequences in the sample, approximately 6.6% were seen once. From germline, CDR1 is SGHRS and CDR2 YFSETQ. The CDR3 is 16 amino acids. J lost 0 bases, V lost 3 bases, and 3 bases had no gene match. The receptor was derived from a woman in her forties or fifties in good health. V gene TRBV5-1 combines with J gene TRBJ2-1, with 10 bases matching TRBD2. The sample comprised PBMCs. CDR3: CASSSKRGGSYNEQFF. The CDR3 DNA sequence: TGCGCCAGCAGCTCAAAGCGGGGGGGCTCCTACAATGAGCAGTTCTTC.